This is a list of T cell receptor beta chains from one sample in a study of blood T cells in healthy people across ages. A single record per CDR3 protein comes from TCRdb applying MiXCR to the 5' RACE reads. Of just under 550,000 distinct CDR3 sequences listed, around 24% are singletons. These same data were also listed under a study on T cells of mothers and their children.

The sequenced sample consisted of blood. Receptors originate from a boy between 10 and 17 years old in good health. CDR3s include the opening cysteine and the closing phenylalanine or tryptophan. Fields, in order: J gene, D gene, clone size, V gene, CDR3 DNA, CDR3 protein. The D gene is left open where the match is weak. The size of a clone is reported for some rows only, either as once, few or many, or as a class for expanded clones.

j_call: TRBJ2-5
d_call: -
clone_size: -
v_call: TRBV19
cdr3_nt: TGTGCCAGTAGTATCTCCGGGACCGCGGGGACCCAGTACTTC
cdr3_aa: CASSISGTAGTQYF

j_call: TRBJ1-5
d_call: TRBD1
clone_size: many
v_call: TRBV27
cdr3_nt: TGTGCCAGCAGTGGACAGGGGTATTACCAAAATCAGCCCCAGCATTTT
cdr3_aa: CASSGQGYYQNQPQHF

j_call: TRBJ2-5
d_call: -
clone_size: -
v_call: TRBV27
cdr3_nt: TGTGCCAGCAGGTCTCTCTTCCAAGAGACCCAGTACTTC
cdr3_aa: CASRSLFQETQYF

j_call: TRBJ1-1
d_call: -
clone_size: -
v_call: TRBV5-1
cdr3_nt: TGCGCCAGCAGCTTGGAAGGGGCTCGGGCTTTCTTT
cdr3_aa: CASSLEGARAFF

j_call: TRBJ2-3
d_call: -
clone_size: -
v_call: TRBV4-1
cdr3_nt: TGCGCCAGCAGCCAAGATCGGTGGGGAGATACGCAGTATTTT
cdr3_aa: CASSQDRWGDTQYF

j_call: TRBJ2-2
d_call: -
clone_size: -
v_call: TRBV4-3
cdr3_nt: TGCGCCAGCAGCCCTGCCCCCAGGGATATGGCCGGGGAGCTGTTTTTT
cdr3_aa: CASSPAPRDMAGELFF

j_call: TRBJ2-2
d_call: TRBD2
clone_size: -
v_call: TRBV7-9
cdr3_nt: TGTGCCAGCAGCTTGCTGGCGGGGGGCACCGGGGAGCTGTTTTTT
cdr3_aa: CASSLLAGGTGELFF

j_call: TRBJ2-5
d_call: TRBD1
clone_size: few
v_call: TRBV7-3
cdr3_nt: TGTGCCAGCAGCACTCAGGGGGCGGGTGAGACCCAGTACTTC
cdr3_aa: CASSTQGAGETQYF

j_call: TRBJ1-1
d_call: -
clone_size: -
v_call: TRBV28
cdr3_nt: TGTGCCAGCAGTTTGGGGATCCAGGGTGGATACACTGAAGCTTTCTTT
cdr3_aa: CASSLGIQGGYTEAFF

j_call: TRBJ2-2
d_call: -
clone_size: -
v_call: TRBV4-1
cdr3_nt: TGCGCCAGCAGCCTGGACGCAAACACCGGGGAGCTGTTTTTT
cdr3_aa: CASSLDANTGELFF

j_call: TRBJ2-2
d_call: TRBD2
clone_size: few
v_call: TRBV5-1
cdr3_nt: TGCGCCAGCAGCTTGTCGCCAGCGGGAGACGCCGGGGAGCTGTTTTTT
cdr3_aa: CASSLSPAGDAGELFF

j_call: TRBJ2-3
d_call: -
clone_size: few
v_call: TRBV6-5
cdr3_nt: TGTGCCAGCAGTTACTCGTCTCCAGATACGCAGTATTTT
cdr3_aa: CASSYSSPDTQYF

j_call: TRBJ2-6
d_call: -
clone_size: few
v_call: TRBV19
cdr3_nt: TGTGCCAGTAGTATAGGGGGTGGGGCCAACGTCCTGACTTTC
cdr3_aa: CASSIGGGANVLTF

j_call: TRBJ1-1
d_call: -
clone_size: -
v_call: TRBV28
cdr3_nt: TGTGCCAGCAGTTTCGGGGCAAGCGCTGAAGCTTTCTTT
cdr3_aa: CASSFGASAEAFF

j_call: TRBJ2-2
d_call: -
clone_size: -
v_call: TRBV6-2/TRBV6-3
cdr3_nt: TGTGCCAGCAGCCAGACCCGGGGCACCGGGGAGCTGTTTTTT
cdr3_aa: CASSQTRGTGELFF

j_call: TRBJ2-1
d_call: -
clone_size: -
v_call: TRBV4-1
cdr3_nt: TGCGCCAGCAGCCAGTGGCCGGAGCAGTTCTTC
cdr3_aa: CASSQWPEQFF

j_call: TRBJ2-2
d_call: TRBD1
clone_size: many
v_call: TRBV5-1
cdr3_nt: TGCGCCAGCAGCGTTGGAACAGGGGGCGCCACCGGGGAGCTGTTTTTT
cdr3_aa: CASSVGTGGATGELFF

j_call: TRBJ1-2
d_call: TRBD1
clone_size: few
v_call: TRBV6-5
cdr3_nt: TGTGCCAGCACATCGGACAGGGATTATGGCTACACCTTC
cdr3_aa: CASTSDRDYGYTF

j_call: TRBJ2-1
d_call: -
clone_size: few
v_call: TRBV14
cdr3_nt: TGTGCCGGCAGCCAATTCCTCTCCTACAATGAGCAGTTCTTC
cdr3_aa: CAGSQFLSYNEQFF

j_call: TRBJ2-2
d_call: -
clone_size: few
v_call: TRBV7-2
cdr3_nt: TGTGCCAGCAGCCTGCCTAGGGAACTAACGACGAACACCGGGGAGCTGTTTTTT
cdr3_aa: CASSLPRELTTNTGELFF

j_call: TRBJ2-5
d_call: -
clone_size: -
v_call: TRBV6-2/TRBV6-3
cdr3_nt: TGTGCCAGCAGTTACGAGTACCAAGAGACCCAGTACTTC
cdr3_aa: CASSYEYQETQYF

j_call: TRBJ1-2
d_call: -
clone_size: many
v_call: TRBV11-1
cdr3_nt: TGTGCCAGCAGCCCCAGGATGACTGTAGCTAACTATGGCTACACCTTC
cdr3_aa: CASSPRMTVANYGYTF

j_call: TRBJ2-1
d_call: TRBD1
clone_size: -
v_call: TRBV20-1
cdr3_nt: TGCAGTGCTCAAGGGACAGTTTACAATGAGCAGTTCTTC
cdr3_aa: CSAQGTVYNEQFF

j_call: TRBJ2-1
d_call: TRBD2
clone_size: -
v_call: TRBV12-3/TRBV12-4
cdr3_nt: TGTGCCAGCAGTTCCCTTCCCCCTCCTGTACTAGCGGGGAAATCTCTCTTC
cdr3_aa: CASSSLPPPVLAGKSLF